This T cell receptor (beta chain) emerged from a study of PD-1 blockade in classical Hodgkin lymphoma. Study-level points and caveats: TCR diversity rose significantly by C4D1 in CD4+ but not CD8+ cells. Partial responders and progressors had significantly lower baseline TCR diversity.

Only in-frame clones appear in the TCRdb table, and some are missing; sequencing was by immunoSEQ multiplex PCR. Among some 33,000 clones listed, 72% were seen once. About this clone: As yet, its antigen is unknown.

Time point denoted: cycle 4 day 1 (C4D1), after 6 weeks of nivolumab. Brentuximab vedotin exposure varied among the patients, all of whom had relapsed after autologous stem cell transplantation. With 4 bases clipped from V and 2 bases from J, the junction kept 9 bases outside the gene matches. CDR3 length: 15 residues. Looked up from germline, CDR1 is SGHRS and CDR2 is YFSETQ. Source: peripheral blood mononuclear cells (PBMCs), taken before the fourth cycle of nivolumab. This receptor was obtained from a human donor with classical Hodgkin lymphoma. This chain joins TRBV5-1 and TRBJ2-7; 7 bases match TRBD1. The CDR3 spells CASSLTMTGTYEQYF. CDR3 nucleotides: TGCGCCAGCAGCCTAACAATGACAGGGACCTACGAGCAGTACTTC.